This is a list of T cell receptor beta chains from one sample in a study of blood T cells in healthy people across ages. One entry per CDR3 protein, called by TCRdb with MiXCR from the 5' RACE reads. The data show more than 800,000 distinct CDR3 sequences, 45% seen once. The sample comprised blood. Receptors were obtained from a woman aged 55-69 years in good health. Both conserved end residues are part of each CDR3. A D gene is named only where the DNA matches it firmly. Clone sizes are given selectively: once, few, many, or a class where the clone is expanded.

few	TRBV2	TRBJ2-3	TRBD2	TGTGCCAGCATGCGGGAGCTGACAGATACGCAGTATTTT	CASMRELTDTQYF
.	TRBV9	TRBJ2-1	.	TGTGCCAGCAGCGTTGGGACCAACGACTACAATGAGCAGTTCTTC	CASSVGTNDYNEQFF
few	TRBV20-1	TRBJ1-6	.	TGCAGTGCTAGAGATCGTGGATCACCCCTCCACTTT	CSARDRGSPLHF
.	TRBV5-1	TRBJ1-2	.	TGCGCCAGCAGCTCCCAGGGTGAGGTCTATGGCTACACCTTC	CASSSQGEVYGYTF
.	TRBV28	TRBJ2-4	.	TGTGCCAGCAGTTTAACTCCCAAGAGTTTAGCCAAAAACATTCAGTACTTC	CASSLTPKSLAKNIQYF
.	TRBV7-9	TRBJ1-1	.	TGTGCCAGCAGCGCACCATCAGCGCGGGACACTGAAGCTTTCTTT	CASSAPSARDTEAFF
few	TRBV6-5	TRBJ2-5	TRBD1	TGTGCCAGCAGTTACAAGGGACAGGGCCACAGTCAAGAGACCCAGTACTTC	CASSYKGQGHSQETQYF
.	TRBV9	TRBJ2-1	.	TGTGCCAGCAGCGTAGGGGGAGACCAAGGTGAGCAGTTCTTC	CASSVGGDQGEQFF
.	TRBV7-7	TRBJ2-3	TRBD2	TGTGCCAGCAGCAAAGGACTAGCGGGGGCAGATACGCAGTATTTT	CASSKGLAGADTQYF
.	TRBV2	TRBJ2-7	.	TGTGCCAGCATAGGAGGTCCCGAGCAGTACTTC	CASIGGPEQYF
.	TRBV25-1	TRBJ2-1	TRBD2	TGTGCCACCGCGGGTGGCGGGAGGGCCGACCCGAGCTCCTACAATGAGCAGTTCTTC	CATAGGGRADPSSYNEQFF
.	TRBV27	TRBJ2-7	TRBD1	TGTGCCACGCATTCCGGGACAGGAGTATACGAGCAGTACTTC	CATHSGTGVYEQYF
few	TRBV21-1	TRBJ2-7	.	TGTGCCAGCAGCAGAGCCCCGGCAGGGGGCACGAACGAGCAGTACTTC	CASSRAPAGGTNEQYF
few	TRBV20-1	TRBJ2-3	TRBD2	TGCAGTGCTAGACCTCCATCGGGAGGTCTGGATACGCAGTATTTT	CSARPPSGGLDTQYF
.	TRBV10-3	TRBJ1-1	.	TGTGCCATCAGCGGGCTGGGACCCGCGAACACTGAAGCTTTCTTT	CAISGLGPANTEAFF
few	TRBV29-1	TRBJ2-3	.	TGCAGCACATTGACTTGGCGCACAGATACGCAGTATTTT	CSTLTWRTDTQYF
.	TRBV5-1	TRBJ2-7	TRBD1	TGCGCCAGCAGCCGAGAGGGACAGTTCTCCTACGAGCAGTACTTC	CASSREGQFSYEQYF
few	TRBV6-1	TRBJ2-7	.	TGTGCCACCGTGGGCCCCTCCTACGAGCAGTACTTC	CATVGPSYEQYF
.	TRBV6-5	TRBJ2-1	.	TGTGCCAGCAGTTACGTGGGCAGGGGATACAATGAGCAGTTCTTC	CASSYVGRGYNEQFF
few	TRBV13	TRBJ2-3	.	TGTGCCAGCAGCCCGCGTTTCGATTACCAAAGTGGAGATACGCAGTATTTT	CASSPRFDYQSGDTQYF
.	TRBV6-1	TRBJ2-3	.	TGTGCCAGCAGTTCTCAACCCCAAGGGGCAGATACGCAGTATTTT	CASSSQPQGADTQYF
few	TRBV7-8	TRBJ2-1	TRBD2	TGTGCCAGCAGCCTAGGGTGGGGGGGTCTCTACAATGAGCAGTTCTTC	CASSLGWGGLYNEQFF
.	TRBV20-1	TRBJ1-1	.	TGCAGTGCCTCGACTTCTTGGGGCACTGAAGCTTTCTTT	CSASTSWGTEAFF
.	TRBV6-5	TRBJ1-4	TRBD1	TGTGCCAGCAGGGGACAGGGAGATGAAAAACTGTTTTTT	CASRGQGDEKLFF
.	TRBV27	TRBJ2-7	.	TGTGCCAGCAGTATGGCCCCATCCTCCTACGAGCAGTACTTC	CASSMAPSSYEQYF
few	TRBV9	TRBJ2-7	.	TGTGCCAGCAGCGTAGATGGGGGGCAGGGATACGAGCAGTACTTC	CASSVDGGQGYEQYF
.	TRBV5-1	TRBJ2-1	.	TGCGCCAGCAGCCCCAGTGGGACGTACCAAGAGACCCAGTTCTTC	CASSPSGTYQETQFF
.	TRBV3-1	TRBJ2-7	TRBD2	TGTGCCAGCAGCCAAGATCGACTAGCAGGCGAGCAGTACTTC	CASSQDRLAGEQYF
.	TRBV24-1	TRBJ2-1	TRBD2	TGTGCCACCGGAAGCCGCCTAGCGGGAGGCAATGAGCAGTTCTTC	CATGSRLAGGNEQFF
.	TRBV6-2/TRBV6-3	TRBJ1-5	.	TGTGCCAGCAGGGGGACGGTGCTCCCTCAGCCCCAGCATTTT	CASRGTVLPQPQHF
.	TRBV27	TRBJ2-7	.	TGTGCCAGCAGTTATCGACAGGCTTCCCACGAGCAGTACTTC	CASSYRQASHEQYF
.	TRBV29-1	TRBJ2-1	.	TGCAGCGTTGGCCCGATCGGAGTGAGGGCCAGTAGTGAGCAGTTCTTC	CSVGPIGVRASSEQFF
.	TRBV29-1	TRBJ1-2	TRBD1	TGCAGCGCCAAACTCGGACAGGGGGCCGAGGGCTACACCTTC	CSAKLGQGAEGYTF
few	TRBV7-2	TRBJ1-2	TRBD1	TGTGCCAGCAGCGCCGGACAGGTTCTCGCCCGTGGCTACACCTTC	CASSAGQVLARGYTF
few	TRBV29-1	TRBJ2-1	.	TGCAGCGGGGGACTTGATACCTACAATGAGCAGTTCTTC	CSGGLDTYNEQFF
.	TRBV30	TRBJ2-3	.	TGTGCCTGGGGGCGGGACCCCACAGATACGCAGTATTTT	CAWGRDPTDTQYF
.	TRBV20-1	TRBJ2-7	.	TGCAGTGCTAGGGGATTACGGGACACCCAATTATCCTACGAGCAGTACTTC	CSARGLRDTQLSYEQYF
.	TRBV18	TRBJ2-1	.	TGTGCCAGCTCACCGGGGGCTCGGGGCTACAATGAGCAGTTCTTC	CASSPGARGYNEQFF
.	TRBV4-1	TRBJ1-4	.	TGCGCCAGCAGCCCCCGGACACTACGCGAAAAACTGTTTTTT	CASSPRTLREKLFF
.	TRBV20-1	TRBJ2-7	.	TGCAGTGCTAGAGATATAGGTGCCTACGAGCAGTACTTC	CSARDIGAYEQYF
few	TRBV3-1	TRBJ2-7	.	TGTGCCAGCAGTTTAAGCAAACATTCCTACGAGCAGTACTTC	CASSLSKHSYEQYF
.	TRBV7-9	TRBJ2-3	.	TGTGCCAGCAGCTTCGTCCGAGATACGCAGTATTTT	CASSFVRDTQYF
.	TRBV5-1	TRBJ2-7	TRBD1	TGCGCCAGCAGCTTGGCCGGGACAGGGGGCAACTACGAGCAGTACTTC	CASSLAGTGGNYEQYF
few	TRBV4-2	TRBJ2-1	.	TGTGCCAGCAGCCAAGATCATGAAGGGTTTAACGAGCAGTTCTTC	CASSQDHEGFNEQFF
many	TRBV7-9	TRBJ2-7	.	TGTGCCAGCAGCCCCGTGGGCCCCTACGAGCAGTACTTC	CASSPVGPYEQYF
.	TRBV18	TRBJ2-4	.	TGTGCCAGCTCACATGGTCAGGGTACCGCCAAAAACATTCAGTACTTC	CASSHGQGTAKNIQYF
few	TRBV11-2	TRBJ2-7	.	TGTGCCAGCAGCTTAGATAGGAGTATCTCCTACGAGCAGTACTTC	CASSLDRSISYEQYF